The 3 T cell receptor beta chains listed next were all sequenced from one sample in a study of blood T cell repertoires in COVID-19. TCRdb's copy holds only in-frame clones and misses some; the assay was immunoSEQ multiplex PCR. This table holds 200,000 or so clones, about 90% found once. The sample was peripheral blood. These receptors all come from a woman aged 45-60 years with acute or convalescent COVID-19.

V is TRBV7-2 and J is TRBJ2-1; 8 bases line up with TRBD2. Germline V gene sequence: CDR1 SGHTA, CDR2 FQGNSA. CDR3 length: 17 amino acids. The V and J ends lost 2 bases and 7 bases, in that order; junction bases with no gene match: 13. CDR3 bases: TGTGCCAGCAGCTTAATGGGCGGGGGGAGTTTACGTAATGAGCAGTTCTTC. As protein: CASSLMGGGSLRNEQFF.

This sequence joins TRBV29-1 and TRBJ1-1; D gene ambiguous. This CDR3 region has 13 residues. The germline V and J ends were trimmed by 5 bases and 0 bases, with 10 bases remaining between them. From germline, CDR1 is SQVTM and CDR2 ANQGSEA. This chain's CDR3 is CSVFEGLNTEAFF. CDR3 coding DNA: TGCAGCGTTTTCGAGGGATTGAACACTGAAGCTTTCTTT.

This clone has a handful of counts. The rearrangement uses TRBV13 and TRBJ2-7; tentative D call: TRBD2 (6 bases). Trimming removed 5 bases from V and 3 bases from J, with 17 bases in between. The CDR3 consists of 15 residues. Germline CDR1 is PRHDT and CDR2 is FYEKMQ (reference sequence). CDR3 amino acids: CASSVPGPGSYEQYF. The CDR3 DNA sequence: TGTGCCAGCAGCGTTCCCGGTCCCGGGAGCTACGAGCAGTACTTC.